The 29 T cell receptor beta chains in this list originate from one sample, sequenced in a study of T-cell memory formation after mild COVID-19. TCRdb redid the calling of the 5' RACE reads with MiXCR, one entry per CDR3 protein. The sample records approximately 250,000 distinct CDR3 sequences, 15% being singletons. Sequencing used PBMCs or a T cell subset sorted from them (not recorded which). These receptors all stem from an adult woman who had mild COVID-19 (a few samples of this study predate the infection). Cell type and time point are not known.

This clonotype was counted between two and nine times. Written as DNA, the CDR3 is TGCGCCAGCAGCCGGGAGTTCTATGGCTACACCTTC. Translated, it gives CASSREFYGYTF. V usage is TRBV5-1 and J usage is TRBJ1-2; D unresolved. CDR3 length: 12 residues. The germline V gene encodes CDR1 SGHRS and CDR2 YFSETQ. Trimming removed 4 bases at V and 4 bases at J, with 8 bases between.

This clonotype was found a few times. V is TRBV11-1 and J is TRBJ2-1, with 13 bases aligning to TRBD2. The CDR3 spans 16 residues. Trimming at V came to 5 bases and at J to 8 bases, leaving 9 bases not matched to a gene. Germline CDR1 reads SGHAT; CDR2 reads FQDESV (reference sequence). CDR3 loop: CASSRILAGGGYEQFF. CDR3 sequence (DNA): TGTGCCAGCAGCCGCATACTAGCGGGAGGGGGTTATGAGCAGTTCTTC.

This clonotype was detected a few times. This chain uses TRBV18 with TRBJ2-7, with 8 bases identical to TRBD2. This CDR3 is built from 13 residues. The germline V gene has CDR1 KGHSH and CDR2 LQKENI. The V segment lost 3 bases and the J segment 6 bases; nucleotides outside the gene matches: 4. For the CDR3, the DNA is TGTGCCAGCTCACCCCACGGGGGGGGCGAGCAGTACTTC. It translates to CASSPHGGGEQYF.

This clonotype has only a few counts. J is TRBJ2-1 and V is TRBV6-5, with TRBD2 identical over 11 bases. This CDR3 has 17 residues. Trimming at V came to 0 bases and at J to 3 bases, leaving 4 bases not matched to a gene. Germline V gene lookup returns CDR1 MNHEY and CDR2 SVGAGI. The chain's CDR3 is CASSYSSGGASYNEQFF. The CDR3 coding sequence is TGTGCCAGCAGTTACTCTAGCGGGGGGGCAAGCTACAATGAGCAGTTCTTC.

This clonotype has ten or more counts. The chain has TRBV6-2 or TRBV6-3 and TRBJ2-5, with D uncertain. With 5 bases removed from V and 0 bases from J, the gap between germline ends came to 7 bases. CDR1 MNHEY and CDR2 SVGEGT come from the germline V gene. The CDR3 covers 13 residues. CDR3 region: CASSRIHQETQYF. The CDR3 region has the DNA TGTGCCAGCAGTAGGATTCACCAAGAGACCCAGTACTTC.

The chain combines TRBV27 with TRBJ2-1; 10 positions agree with TRBD1. Per the germline V gene, CDR1 is MNHEY and CDR2 is SMNVEV (reference sequence). The CDR3 covers 16 residues. V lost 3 bases, J lost 4 bases, and 6 bases stayed unmatched. The CDR3 sequence is CASSLGTGVLYNEQFF. Here the CDR3 DNA reads TGTGCCAGCAGTTTGGGGACAGGGGTCTTGTACAATGAGCAGTTCTTC.

A few counts support this clonotype. The chain employs TRBV5-5 and TRBJ2-1; the match to TRBD1 covers 9 bases. V was pared by 7 bases and J by 6 bases, with 14 bases of the junction left unmatched. The CDR3 sequence is 16 residues long. Germline loops: CDR1 SGHKS, CDR2 YYEKEE (reference sequence). The CDR3 spells CASRVITGTGTNEQFF. CDR3 in DNA: TGTGCCAGCCGAGTCATTACCGGGACAGGGACCAATGAGCAGTTCTTC.

This clonotype turned up a few times. The chain links TRBV25-1 to TRBJ2-2, with D unresolved. CDR1 and CDR2 (germline): MGHDK, SYGVNS. Trimming took off 8 bases at V and 8 bases at J, with 9 bases between the two ends. This CDR3 region has 11 residues. For the CDR3, the DNA is TGTGCCAGCGCCCATTTGGGGGAGCTGTTTTTT. Translation: CASAHLGELFF.

The chain has TRBV15 and TRBJ1-2; the match to TRBD1 covers 7 bases. V shed 0 bases, J shed 4 bases, and the junction held 11 bases outside the gene matches. Germline V gives CDR1 LNHNV, CDR2 YYDKDF (reference sequence). The CDR3 has 17 residues. The CDR3 DNA sequence: TGTGCCACCAGCAGAGAATCGAAGGGGGCGCTGAGCTATGGCTACACCTTC. It yields the protein CATSRESKGALSYGYTF.

The rearrangement uses TRBV15 and TRBJ1-1, with D maybe TRBD1 (6 bases). V was clipped by 4 bases and J by 5 bases, with 17 bases between them. This CDR3 has 15 amino acids. CDR1 and CDR2 from the germline V gene are LNHNV and YYDKDF (reference sequence). CDR3 nucleotide sequence: TGTGCCACCAGCAAGGATCCTACAGGGAAAACTGAAGCTTTCTTT. It translates to CATSKDPTGKTEAFF.

This chain uses TRBV24-1 with TRBJ2-2; no clear D gene. The ends were cut back, 8 bases at V and 0 bases at J, with 12 bases in the middle. Germline assignment: CDR1 KGHDR and CDR2 SFDVKD. The length of the CDR3 is 15 residues. This CDR3 reads CATTNSASNTGELFF. In DNA, the CDR3 is TGTGCCACCACGAACAGCGCATCGAACACCGGGGAGCTGTTTTTT.

This clonotype was found a few times. This chain joins TRBV5-1 and TRBJ1-1; D is possibly TRBD1 (5 bases). CDR3 length: 16 amino acids. Germline V gene lookup returns CDR1 SGHRS and CDR2 YFSETQ. V was trimmed by 4 bases and J by 0 bases, leaving 16 bases between them. The CDR3 region has the DNA TGCGCCAGCAGCCCGGACGGGGGAATTATGAACACTGAAGCTTTCTTT. As protein: CASSPDGGIMNTEAFF.

The V and J genes are TRBV29-1 and TRBJ2-2, with 13 bases matching TRBD2. The junction had 3 bases not matched to a gene; V was cut back by 5 bases and J by 6 bases. Per germline, CDR1 SQVTM and CDR2 ANQGSEA. The CDR3 runs 14 residues. The CDR3: CSVQGLAGAGELFF. CDR3 coding DNA: TGCAGCGTTCAAGGACTAGCGGGAGCCGGGGAGCTGTTTTTT.

This clonotype was seen a handful of times. The chain employs TRBV12-3 or TRBV12-4 and TRBJ2-2; possibly TRBD1 for D (6 bases). V shed 1 base and J shed 5 bases, with 20 bases lying between them. The CDR3 has 18 residues. CDR3: CASSLGAPGQGPTGELFF. DNA for the CDR3: TGTGCCAGCAGTTTAGGGGCTCCAGGTCAGGGGCCGACCGGGGAGCTGTTTTTT.

The V gene is TRBV5-6, the J gene TRBJ2-1; 11 bases line up with TRBD2. J gave up 4 bases and V 5 bases, and 5 bases lay outside the gene matches. This CDR3 contains 15 residues. Germline V gives CDR1 SGHDT, CDR2 YYEEEE. CDR3 in amino acids: CASRPTSGGYNEQFF. The DNA of the CDR3 is TGTGCCAGCAGACCAACTAGCGGGGGTTACAATGAGCAGTTCTTC.

In this sample, this clonotype turned up many times. The junction departs from the called germline gene at one end, perhaps through a read error. The V and J genes are TRBV2 and TRBJ2-7, with unresolved D. In germline, CDR1 is SNHLY, CDR2 FYNNEI. The CDR3 contains 13 residues. The CDR3 coding sequence is TGTGCCAGCTGTGATCGGCAGATCTACGAGCAGTACTTC. It yields the protein CASCDRQIYEQYF.

This clonotype was counted between two and nine times. The chain links TRBV7-8 to TRBJ2-2; TRBD2 is a possible D gene (6 bases). Germline V gene data show CDR1 as SGHVS and CDR2 as FQNEAQ. The CDR3 sequence is 17 residues long. V shed 0 bases and J shed 2 bases, with 13 bases lying between them. The CDR3 sequence: CASSLAWFGGNTGELFF. Written as DNA, the CDR3 is TGTGCCAGCAGCTTAGCTTGGTTCGGGGGTAACACCGGGGAGCTGTTTTTT.

The J gene is TRBJ1-2, the V gene TRBV11-2; a possible D gene is TRBD1 (5 bases). The CDR3 is 16 residues long. The germline V gene has CDR1 SGHAT and CDR2 FQNNGV. V lost 0 bases and J lost 2, with 13 bases in between. Written as DNA, the CDR3 is TGTGCCAGCAGCTTAGAGGTGGGGGGGTCCAACTATGGCTACACCTTC. Protein sequence: CASSLEVGGSNYGYTF.

There are a few counts of this clonotype. The gene calls are TRBV12-3 or TRBV12-4 and TRBJ2-7; 7 bases map to TRBD2. The CDR3 sequence is 14 residues long. Unmatched junction bases numbered 4, after V lost 3 bases and J lost 2 bases. The CDR3 coding sequence is TGTGCCAGCAGTTTTTTTGCGGGGGCCTACGAGCAGTACTTC. Protein: CASSFFAGAYEQYF.

The chain combines TRBV5-1 with TRBJ2-1; no reliable D call. CDR1 and CDR2 from the germline V gene are SGHRS and YFSETQ. CDR3 length: 14 amino acids. V lost 3 bases to trimming and J lost 6 bases, with 13 bases between them. The CDR3 loop reads CASSSTTILNEQFF. The CDR3 nucleotides are TGCGCCAGCAGCTCCACCACAATCCTCAATGAGCAGTTCTTC.

This clonotype was detected a few times. The rearrangement joins TRBV12-3 or TRBV12-4 to TRBJ1-3; D is perhaps TRBD1 (6 bases). Trimming left V 5 bases short and J 0 bases short, with 11 bases between. This CDR3 spans 15 amino acids. This CDR3 reads CASSGQFSSGNTIYF. The CDR3 DNA sequence: TGTGCCAGCAGTGGACAGTTCAGCTCTGGAAACACCATATATTTT.

The V gene is TRBV5-1, the J gene TRBJ1-6; tentatively, D is TRBD1 (5 bases). Germline CDR1 and CDR2: SGHRS and YFSETQ. The CDR3 is made up of 15 amino acids. Trimming pared 4 bases from V and 9 bases from J, leaving 17 bases between. The CDR3 sequence is CASSQPGPGGSPLHF. The CDR3 coding sequence is TGCGCCAGCAGCCAACCGGGACCAGGAGGTTCACCCCTCCACTTT.

In DNA, the CDR3 is TGTGCCAGCAGTCAACTAGGGACGTCTTCACCCCTCCACTTT. It codes for CASSQLGTSSPLHF. The chain uses TRBV6-1 and TRBJ1-6, with D perhaps TRBD1 (5 bases). Trimming took off 5 bases at V and 9 bases at J, with 14 bases between the two ends. Germline V gene sequence: CDR1 MNHNS, CDR2 SASEGT. The CDR3 consists of 14 residues.

This sequence joins TRBV20-1 and TRBJ2-2, with D perhaps matching TRBD1 or TRBD2 (5 bases each). There are 15 residues in the CDR3. V lost 2 bases to trimming and J lost 4 bases, with 14 bases between them. Germline V gene sequence: CDR1 DFQATT, CDR2 SNEGSKA (reference sequence). The CDR3 region has the DNA TGCAGTGCTAGATTACTCGGGACCCCCACCGGGGAGCTGTTTTTT. It specifies CSARLLGTPTGELFF.

The chain couples TRBV5-6 to TRBJ2-1; 8 positions match TRBD2. V was clipped by 1 base and J by 8 bases; unmatched bases: 11. The germline V gene encodes CDR1 SGHDT and CDR2 YYEEEE. This CDR3 comprises 16 residues. The CDR3 DNA reads TGTGCCAGCAGCTTGTGGCTAGCGGGCGTTATGGATGAGCAGTTCTTC. Translating it yields CASSLWLAGVMDEQFF.

This sequence joins TRBV29-1 and TRBJ2-5; no clear D gene. The CDR3 totals 16 residues. V shed 0 bases and J shed 4 bases, with 18 bases lying between them. Per germline, CDR1 SQVTM and CDR2 ANQGSEA. For the CDR3, the DNA is TGCAGCGTTGAAGATCCCACGGTGAGCGCGCGAGAGACCCAGTACTTC. Encoded protein: CSVEDPTVSARETQYF. Complete variable domain (other parts from reference TRBV29-1 and TRBJ2-5): SAVISQKPSRDICQRGTSLTIQCQVDSQVTMMFWYRQQPGQSLTLIATANQGSEATYESGFVIDKFPISRPNLTFSTLTVSNMSPEDSSIYLCSVEDPTVSARETQYFGPGTRLLVL.

The V and J genes are TRBV24-1 and TRBJ1-1; D unclear. The CDR3 covers 15 residues. Per the germline V gene, CDR1 is KGHDR and CDR2 is SFDVKD. Trimming removed 9 bases at V and 2 bases at J, with 18 bases between. CDR3 nucleotide sequence: TGTGCCACCGGGCGGGCAGCCCTCTTTAACACTGAAGCTTTCTTT. Protein product: CATGRAALFNTEAFF.

V and J are TRBV7-8 and TRBJ1-3; D is undetermined. Germline loops: CDR1 SGHVS, CDR2 FQNEAQ. CDR3 length: 13 residues. V was clipped by 1 base and J by 7 bases, with 8 bases between them. The CDR3 protein is CASSLEARNTIYF. In DNA form, the CDR3 reads TGTGCCAGCAGCTTAGAGGCCCGGAACACCATATATTTT.

V usage is TRBV5-4 and J usage is TRBJ1-6; D uncertain. The CDR3 sequence is 14 residues long. V was trimmed by 1 base and J by 14 bases, leaving 16 bases between them. Germline V gene sequence: CDR1 SGHNT, CDR2 YYREEE (reference sequence). The CDR3 nucleotides read TGTGCCAGCAGCTTGTCATCCGACACCAGATCCCTCCACTTT. Protein sequence: CASSLSSDTRSLHF.